Below are 12 T cell receptor beta chains sequenced from a single sample in a study of shared clonotypes between healthy human individuals. The data were produced by immunoSEQ multiplex PCR, yet TCRdb's version contains in-frame clones alone and is incomplete. The data hold about 1,800,000 clones, with about 95% observed a single time. CD8 cells regarded as naive lacked CD45RO, were positively chosen for CCR7, and omitted terminally differentiated effector memory CD45RA+ cells. Material for sequencing was naive CD8+ T cells sorted from blood. The receptor set was obtained from a young man in good health.

The chain has TRBV6-1 and TRBJ1-2; D is uncertain. Germline loops: CDR1 MNHNS, CDR2 SASEGT. The CDR3 is made up of 12 amino acids. V lost 6 bases, J lost 3 bases, and 8 bases lay in between. In nucleotides, the CDR3 is TGTGCCAGCAGACAAGTGGACTATGGCTACACCTTC. Translating it yields CASRQVDYGYTF.

V is TRBV28 and J is TRBJ2-3, with 9 bases matching TRBD2. With V trimmed by 7 bases and J by 0 bases, 5 bases remained unmatched. Per the germline V gene, CDR1 is MDHEN and CDR2 is SYDVKM. The CDR3 length is 15 residues. The CDR3 spells CASTDSGSSTDTQYF. The CDR3 region has the DNA TGTGCCAGCACGGATAGCGGGAGTAGCACAGATACGCAGTATTTT.

The sample holds one count of this clone. The genes are TRBV6-5 and TRBJ2-1; D remains unclear. CDR1 is MNHEY and CDR2 is SVGAGI in the germline V gene. Trimming removed 0 bases at V and 0 bases at J, with 9 bases between. The CDR3 has 16 residues. The CDR3 spells CASSYSQGSSYNEQFF. In nucleotides, the CDR3 is TGTGCCAGCAGTTACTCCCAAGGAAGCTCCTACAATGAGCAGTTCTTC.

The gene calls are TRBV11-2 and TRBJ2-3; D is perhaps TRBD2 (6 bases). This CDR3 is built from 16 residues. Germline V gene lookup returns CDR1 SGHAT and CDR2 FQNNGV. Trimming cost V 3 bases and J 4 bases, with 17 bases left between them. The CDR3 nucleotides read TGTGCCAGCAGCTTCGGAGCGGGCGGTGTCGCAGATACGCAGTATTTT. Protein sequence: CASSFGAGGVADTQYF.

As for this clone: The sample carries other DNA sequences with the same CDR3. V is TRBV6-5 and J is TRBJ2-3; D call uncertain. Deletions cut 6 bases from V and 2 bases from J, with 6 bases between. CDR3 length equals 12 residues. CDR1 is MNHEY, CDR2 SVGAGI, per germline. The DNA for the CDR3 is TGTGCCAGCAGCCCTAACACAGATACGCAGTATTTT. It specifies CASSPNTDTQYF.

The chain carries TRBV4-2 and TRBJ2-3; perhaps D is TRBD1 or TRBD2 (5 bases each). Trimming took off 0 bases at V and 0 bases at J, with 25 bases between the two ends. The CDR3 covers 21 residues. The germline CDR1 and CDR2 sequences are LGHNA and YNFKEQ. The CDR3 is CASSQEYPGPLSLLSTDTQYF. The CDR3 coding sequence is TGTGCCAGCAGCCAAGAATATCCGGGACCTTTATCGCTTCTTAGCACAGATACGCAGTATTTT.

This rearrangement joins TRBV10-2 to TRBJ2-1, with 7 nucleotides matching TRBD2. Germline V gene data show CDR1 as WSHSY and CDR2 as SAAADI. V dropped 10 bases and J dropped 0; count of bases not matched to a gene: 9. This CDR3 comprises 15 residues. The CDR3 DNA reads as TGCGCCACCGAGTTGACTAGCAGCTCCTACAATGAGCAGTTCTTC. This translates into CATELTSSSYNEQFF.

Notes on this clone: With a much larger clone just one base away, this may be a read error. The rearrangement joins TRBV13 to TRBJ1-1; D is uncertain. The ends were cut back, 5 bases at V and 1 base at J, with 5 bases in the middle. This CDR3 has 12 residues. Germline assignment: CDR1 PRHDT and CDR2 FYEKMQ (reference sequence). The CDR3 sequence: CASSEGNTEAFF. The CDR3, as DNA: TGTGCCAGCAGCGAGGGGAACACTGAAGCTTTCTTT.

The gene calls are TRBV7-8 and TRBJ1-1, with TRBD1 as a possible D gene (6 bases). V gave up 5 bases and J gave up 3 bases, with 13 bases separating them. This CDR3 has 14 residues. From germline, CDR1 is SGHVS and CDR2 FQNEAQ. CDR3 region: CASSPPDRHTEAFF. The CDR3 region has the DNA TGTGCCAGCAGCCCCCCCGACAGGCACACTGAAGCTTTCTTT.

This clone was recorded once. V usage is TRBV6-6 and J usage is TRBJ2-1; TRBD2 aligns across 8 bases. The CDR3 is 15 amino acids. Losses at the gene ends were 0 bases for V and 8 bases for J; bases not matched to a gene: 6. CDR1 is MNHNY, CDR2 SVGAGI, per germline (reference sequence). The CDR3 is CASSYSPGGPDEQFF. CDR3 DNA sequence: TGTGCCAGCAGTTACTCCCCGGGAGGGCCGGATGAGCAGTTCTTC.

This clone was seen just once. The J gene is TRBJ2-5, the V gene TRBV28; perhaps TRBD1 as D (6 bases). The CDR3 is made up of 14 amino acids. Germline loops: CDR1 MDHEN, CDR2 SYDVKM. Trimming took off 3 bases at V and 4 bases at J, with 12 bases between the two ends. CDR3 DNA sequence: TGTGCCAGCAGTTTTGAACAGGGACGAGAGACCCAGTACTTC. This sequence encodes CASSFEQGRETQYF.

With regard to this clone: The sample contains more than one DNA sequence encoding this CDR3. CDR3 region: CAWSPQGWTEAFF. The CDR3, as DNA: TGTGCCTGGAGTCCACAGGGCTGGACTGAAGCTTTCTTT. The rearrangement links TRBV30 to TRBJ1-1; D is perhaps TRBD1 (6 bases). This CDR3 region has 13 residues. Germline assignment: CDR1 GTSNPN and CDR2 SVGIG (reference sequence). V was clipped by 2 bases and J by 5 bases, with 12 bases between them.